This T cell receptor beta chain stems from a study of technical replicates of blood from several donors. This CDR3 region has 13 residues. Germline V CDR1 and CDR2: GTSNPN, SVGIG (reference sequence). V was shortened by 0 bases and J by 3 bases, with 8 bases between the two germline ends. Concerning this clone: Distinct nucleotide sequences in the sample also encode this CDR3.

The table came from immunoSEQ multiplex PCR; TCRdb's copy has only in-frame clones and leaves some out. The sample has approximately 70,000 clones; around 95% are singletons. The genes are TRBV30 and TRBJ1-1; possibly TRBD1 for D (6 bases). Source material: T cells isolated from PBMCs. The TCR sequence derives from a human donor in good health. The DNA for the CDR3 is TGTGCCTGGAGTGTACAGGGTGACACTGAAGCTTTCTTT. This encodes CAWSVQGDTEAFF.